This T cell receptor beta chain comes out of a study of long-term antiretroviral therapy in people with HIV. Study-level background: The earliest samples came from an era when ART typically awaited falling CD4 counts. Study-wide results and limits: At every time point, clones expanded before ART dominated the repertoire.

Notes on this clone: Its antigen remains unidentified.

The germline V gene has CDR1 SGDLS and CDR2 YYNGEE. The CDR3 extends over 11 amino acids. V was pared by 7 bases and J by 3 bases, with 8 bases between. Survey level was the resolution at which the v3.0 immunoSEQ assay ran. Using immunoSEQ multiplex PCR, the repertoire was profiled, and TCRdb retains in-frame clones only, with some absent. This sample yields approximately 23,000 clones, of which around four fifths are seen a single time; roughly 4.2% belongs to the top ten. The sequence was collected from a man younger than 40 with HIV. The sample here was unsorted PBMCs, taken around 6 years after starting antiretroviral therapy. V and J are TRBV9 and TRBJ2-7; D is possibly TRBD1 (5 bases). This CDR3 reads CASGQGYEQYF. In DNA, the CDR3 is TGTGCCAGCGGACAAGGCTACGAGCAGTACTTC.